This T cell receptor beta chain was identified in a study of STAT3 mutations in large granular lymphocyte leukemia. Study-level findings and limits: At least one immunodominant TCR beta clonotype appeared in every T-cell large granular lymphocyte leukemia patient. Some patients had dominant TCR clones larger than their STAT3 mutant burden. All newly emerging clones after therapy were STAT3 wild type.

Sequencing used immunoSEQ multiplex PCR; TCRdb keeps in-frame clones, though not all of them. Altogether about 5,500 clones are present, roughly 94% being singletons, with the ten largest covering roughly 35%. This clone was recorded only once. The antigen remains unidentified. The origin of this receptor is a man between 60 and 70 years old with T-cell large granular lymphocyte leukemia. Some clones in this sample may be carry-over from other donors' samples. Sequenced material: peripheral blood mononuclear cells.

The CDR3 sequence is CAWRADRVTEAFF. CDR3 in DNA: TGTGCCTGGAGGGCGGACAGGGTTACTGAAGCTTTCTTT. This chain links TRBV30 with TRBJ1-1; 8 nucleotides align to TRBD1. Germline trimming cut 3 bases from V and 5 bases from J; bases unmatched to any gene: 5. Germline V CDR1 and CDR2: GTSNPN, SVGIG (reference sequence). The CDR3 spans 13 residues.